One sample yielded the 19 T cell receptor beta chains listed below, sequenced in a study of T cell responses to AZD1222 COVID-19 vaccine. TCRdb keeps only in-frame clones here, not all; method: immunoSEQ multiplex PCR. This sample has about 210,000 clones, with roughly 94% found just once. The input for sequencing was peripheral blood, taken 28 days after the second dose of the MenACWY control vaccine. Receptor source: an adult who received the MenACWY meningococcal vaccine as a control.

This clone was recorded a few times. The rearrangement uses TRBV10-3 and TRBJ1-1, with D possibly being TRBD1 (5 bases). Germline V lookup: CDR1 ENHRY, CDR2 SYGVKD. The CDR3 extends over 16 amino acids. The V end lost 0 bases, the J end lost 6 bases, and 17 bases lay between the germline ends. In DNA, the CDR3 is TGTGCCATCAGTGAGTCGGTGTACAGGAGTACGGCTGAAGCTTTCTTT. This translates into CAISESVYRSTAEAFF.

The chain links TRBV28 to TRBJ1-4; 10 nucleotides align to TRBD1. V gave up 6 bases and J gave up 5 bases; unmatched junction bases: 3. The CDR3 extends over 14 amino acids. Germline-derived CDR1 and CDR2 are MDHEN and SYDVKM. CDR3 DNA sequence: TGTGCCAGCAGACTGACAGGGGGCAATGAAAAACTGTTTTTT. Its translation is CASRLTGGNEKLFF.

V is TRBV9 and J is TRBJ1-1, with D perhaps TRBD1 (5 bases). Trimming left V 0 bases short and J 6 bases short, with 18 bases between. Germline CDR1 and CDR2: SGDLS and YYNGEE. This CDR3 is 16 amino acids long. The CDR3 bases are TGTGCCAGCAGCGTAGGGGGGGTGAGGCCTGACGCTGAAGCTTTCTTT. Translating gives CASSVGGVRPDAEAFF.

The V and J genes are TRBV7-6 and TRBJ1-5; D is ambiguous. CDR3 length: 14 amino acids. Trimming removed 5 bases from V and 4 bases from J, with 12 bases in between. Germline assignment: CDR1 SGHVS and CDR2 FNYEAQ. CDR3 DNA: TGTGCCAGCAGCATAGACGGATTAAATCAGCCCCAGCATTTT. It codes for CASSIDGLNQPQHF.

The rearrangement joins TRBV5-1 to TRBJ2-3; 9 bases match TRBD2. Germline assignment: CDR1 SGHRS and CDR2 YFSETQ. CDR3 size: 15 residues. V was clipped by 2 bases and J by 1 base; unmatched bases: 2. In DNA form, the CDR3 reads TGCGCCAGCAGCTTTACTAGCGGGCGCACAGATACGCAGTATTTT. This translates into CASSFTSGRTDTQYF.

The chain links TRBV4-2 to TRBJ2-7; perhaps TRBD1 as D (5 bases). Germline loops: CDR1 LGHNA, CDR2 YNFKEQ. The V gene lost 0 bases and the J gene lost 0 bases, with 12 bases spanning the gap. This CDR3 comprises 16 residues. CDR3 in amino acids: CASSQDWGESSYEQYF. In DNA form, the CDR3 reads TGTGCCAGCAGCCAAGATTGGGGCGAAAGCTCCTACGAGCAGTACTTC.

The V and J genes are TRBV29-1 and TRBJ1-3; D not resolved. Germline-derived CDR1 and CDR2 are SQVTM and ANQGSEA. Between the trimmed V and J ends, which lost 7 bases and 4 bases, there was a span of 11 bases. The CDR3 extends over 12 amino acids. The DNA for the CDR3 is TGCAGCGGAACCCTGGGAGGAAACACCATATATTTT. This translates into CSGTLGGNTIYF.

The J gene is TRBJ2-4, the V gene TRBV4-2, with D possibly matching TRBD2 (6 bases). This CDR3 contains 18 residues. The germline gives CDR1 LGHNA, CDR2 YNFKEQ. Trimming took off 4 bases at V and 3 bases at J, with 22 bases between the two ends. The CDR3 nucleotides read TGTGCCAGCAGCCCCCCCCTGGAGGGCGGGGAAAACAAAAACATTCAGTACTTC. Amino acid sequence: CASSPPLEGGENKNIQYF.

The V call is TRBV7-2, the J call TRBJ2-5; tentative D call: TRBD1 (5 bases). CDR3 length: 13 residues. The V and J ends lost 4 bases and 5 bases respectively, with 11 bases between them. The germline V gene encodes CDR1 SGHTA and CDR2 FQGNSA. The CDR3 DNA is TGTGCCAGCAGCTCTGGGGCGCGCGAGACCCAGTACTTC. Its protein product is CASSSGARETQYF.

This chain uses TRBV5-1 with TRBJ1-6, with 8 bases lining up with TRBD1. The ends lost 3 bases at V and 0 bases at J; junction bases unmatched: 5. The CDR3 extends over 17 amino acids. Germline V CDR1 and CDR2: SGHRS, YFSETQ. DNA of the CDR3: TGCGCCAGCAGCTCTGACAGGGGCCCCTCCTATAATTCACCCCTCCACTTT. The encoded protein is CASSSDRGPSYNSPLHF.

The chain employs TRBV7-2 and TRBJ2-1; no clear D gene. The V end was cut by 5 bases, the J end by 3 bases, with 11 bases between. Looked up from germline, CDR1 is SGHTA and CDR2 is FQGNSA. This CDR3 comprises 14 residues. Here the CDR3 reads CASSRGAFYNEQFF. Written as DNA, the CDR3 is TGTGCCAGCAGCCGCGGAGCGTTCTACAATGAGCAGTTCTTC.

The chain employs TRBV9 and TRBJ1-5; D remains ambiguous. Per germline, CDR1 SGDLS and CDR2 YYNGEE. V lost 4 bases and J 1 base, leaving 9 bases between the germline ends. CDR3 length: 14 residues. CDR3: CASSPGNSNQPQHF. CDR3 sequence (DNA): TGTGCCAGCAGCCCTGGCAACAGCAATCAGCCCCAGCATTTT.

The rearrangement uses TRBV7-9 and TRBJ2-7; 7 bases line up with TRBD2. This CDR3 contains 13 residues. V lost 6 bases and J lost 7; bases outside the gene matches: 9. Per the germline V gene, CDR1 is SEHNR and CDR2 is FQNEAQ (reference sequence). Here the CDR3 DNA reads TGTGCCAGCAGGGGGGACTATTTGGTTGAGCAGTACTTC. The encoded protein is CASRGDYLVEQYF.

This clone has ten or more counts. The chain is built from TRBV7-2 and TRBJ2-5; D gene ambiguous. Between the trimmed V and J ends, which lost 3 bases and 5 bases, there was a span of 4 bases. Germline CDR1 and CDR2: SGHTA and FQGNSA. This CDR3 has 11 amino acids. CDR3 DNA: TGTGCCAGCAGCTTTTCCGAGACCCAGTACTTC. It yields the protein CASSFSETQYF.

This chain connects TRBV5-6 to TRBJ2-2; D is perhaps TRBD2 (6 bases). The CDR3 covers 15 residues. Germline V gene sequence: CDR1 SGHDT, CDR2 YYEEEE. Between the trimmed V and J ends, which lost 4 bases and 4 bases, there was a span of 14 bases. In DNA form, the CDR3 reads TGTGCCAGCAGCCTTCGGAGGAGGGGCACCGGGGAGCTGTTTTTT. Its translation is CASSLRRRGTGELFF. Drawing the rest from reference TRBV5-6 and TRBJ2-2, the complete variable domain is DAGVTQSPTHLIKTRGQQVTLRCSPKSGHDTVSWYQQALGQGPQFIFQYYEEEERQRGNFPDRFSGHQFPNYSSELNVNALLLGDSALYLCASSLRRRGTGELFFGEGSRLTVL.

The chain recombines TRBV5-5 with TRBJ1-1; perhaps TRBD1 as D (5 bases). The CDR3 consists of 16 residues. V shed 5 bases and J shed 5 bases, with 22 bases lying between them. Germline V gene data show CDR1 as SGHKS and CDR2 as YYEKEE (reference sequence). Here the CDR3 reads CASSAFPGEGWTEAFF. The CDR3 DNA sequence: TGTGCCAGCAGTGCTTTTCCGGGGGAGGGTTGGACTGAAGCTTTCTTT. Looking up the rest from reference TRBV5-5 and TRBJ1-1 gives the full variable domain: DAGVTQSPTHLIKTRGQQVTLRCSPISGHKSVSWYQQVLGQGPQFIFQYYEKEERGRGNFPDRFSARQFPNYSSELNVNALLLGDSALYLCASSAFPGEGWTEAFFGQGTRLTVV.

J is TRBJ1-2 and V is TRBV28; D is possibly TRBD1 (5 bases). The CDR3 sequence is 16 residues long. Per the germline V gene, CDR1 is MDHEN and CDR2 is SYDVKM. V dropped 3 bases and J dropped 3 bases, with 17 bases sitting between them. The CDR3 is CASSFRAGRGDYGYTF. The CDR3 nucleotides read TGTGCCAGCAGTTTCAGGGCGGGGCGGGGGGACTATGGCTACACCTTC.

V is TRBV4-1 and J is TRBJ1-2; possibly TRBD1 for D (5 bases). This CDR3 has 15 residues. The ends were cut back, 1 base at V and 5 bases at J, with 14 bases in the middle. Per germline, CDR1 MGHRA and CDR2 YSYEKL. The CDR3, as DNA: TGCGCCAGCAGCCAAGTTCAGGGATCTAGATATGGCTACACCTTC. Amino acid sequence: CASSQVQGSRYGYTF.

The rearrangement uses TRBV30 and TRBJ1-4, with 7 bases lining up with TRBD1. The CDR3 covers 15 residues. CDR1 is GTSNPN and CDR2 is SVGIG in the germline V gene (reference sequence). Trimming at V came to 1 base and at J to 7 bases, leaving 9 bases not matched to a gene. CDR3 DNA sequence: TGTGCCTGGAGTGGACAGGGAACCCTGGGTGAAAAACTGTTTTTT. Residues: CAWSGQGTLGEKLFF.